Following are 18 T cell receptor beta chains from one sample sequenced in a study of T cell responses to AZD1222 COVID-19 vaccine. Clones were sequenced by immunoSEQ multiplex PCR, and TCRdb holds only the in-frame ones, with some missing. The repertoire consists of around 50,000 clones, with about 88% occurring once and the leading ten covering more than 8.5%. The input for sequencing was peripheral blood, taken on day 0 of AZD1222 vaccination. These receptors came from an adult in good health.

J is TRBJ2-7 and V is TRBV29-1; D assignment may be TRBD1 or TRBD2 (5 bases each). V shed 4 bases and J shed 2 bases, with 9 bases lying between them. Looked up from germline, CDR1 is SQVTM and CDR2 is ANQGSEA. The length of the CDR3 is 12 residues. Here the CDR3 reads CSVAWGPYEQYF. CDR3 DNA: TGCAGCGTTGCTTGGGGACCCTACGAGCAGTACTTC.

V gene TRBV6-5 combines with J gene TRBJ2-2; perhaps TRBD2 as D (6 bases). CDR1 and CDR2 (germline): MNHEY, SVGAGI. V was pared by 0 bases and J by 1 base, with 9 bases between. This CDR3 is 16 amino acids long. The CDR3 DNA reads as TGTGCCAGCAGTTACTCGGGGGGATGGAACACCGGGGAGCTGTTTTTT. It translates to CASSYSGGWNTGELFF.

This clone occurred a few times. The chain carries TRBV5-1 and TRBJ1-1; D perhaps matches TRBD1 (6 bases). The CDR3 totals 15 residues. The V gene's germline CDR1 is SGHRS and CDR2 YFSETQ. V was trimmed by 1 base and J by 7 bases, leaving 17 bases between them. DNA of the CDR3: TGCGCCAGCAGCTTGACAGGAGGGACCAGGGGTGAAGCTTTCTTT. Its translation: CASSLTGGTRGEAFF.

This rearrangement joins TRBV7-9 to TRBJ1-4; D may be TRBD1 (5 bases). Looked up from germline, CDR1 is SEHNR and CDR2 is FQNEAQ (reference sequence). The CDR3 is 13 amino acids. Trimming stripped 1 base from V and 7 bases from J, with 7 bases between. DNA for the CDR3: TGTGCCAGCAGCTTAGGACAGCGTGAAAAACTGTTTTTT. It codes for CASSLGQREKLFF.

The chain combines TRBV6-2 or TRBV6-3 with TRBJ1-5; 7 nucleotides match TRBD1. This CDR3 region has 14 residues. From germline, CDR1 is MNHEY and CDR2 SVGEGT. The ends lost 5 bases at V and 4 bases at J; junction bases unmatched: 5. The CDR3 sequence is CASSDGTVNQPQHF. CDR3 coding DNA: TGTGCCAGCAGTGACGGGACAGTTAATCAGCCCCAGCATTTT.

The chain uses TRBV6-5 and TRBJ1-2, with 8 bases matching TRBD1. The CDR3 loop spans 16 amino acids. V shed 0 bases and J 2 bases; nucleotides not matched to a gene: 5. From germline, CDR1 is MNHEY and CDR2 SVGAGI. The CDR3 sequence: CASSYSRTGPNYGYTF. The DNA of the CDR3 is TGTGCCAGCAGTTACTCCCGGACAGGGCCGAACTATGGCTACACCTTC.

This clone was seen only once. This chain joins TRBV6-1 and TRBJ2-7; perhaps D is TRBD1 or TRBD2 (6 bases each). The CDR3 consists of 17 residues. The V end was cut by 4 bases, the J end by 6 bases, with 25 bases between. Germline CDR1 reads MNHNS; CDR2 reads SASEGT. For the CDR3, the DNA is TGTGCCAGCAGTGGAAGGGGGGCCGCCGGTGCATTATTCGAGCAGTACTTC. This sequence encodes CASSGRGAAGALFEQYF.

This sequence joins TRBV11-2 and TRBJ2-7; the match to TRBD2 covers 14 bases. V shed 5 bases, J shed 4 bases, and the junction held 4 bases outside the gene matches. Germline V lookup: CDR1 SGHAT, CDR2 FQNNGV. This CDR3 is built from 15 residues. Here the CDR3 DNA reads TGTGCCAGCAGCCAGGGACTAGCGGGAGAGTACGAGCAGTACTTC. It encodes CASSQGLAGEYEQYF.

The chain couples TRBV7-2 to TRBJ1-6; possibly TRBD1 for D (5 bases). The CDR3 length is 16 residues. The germline V gene has CDR1 SGHTA and CDR2 FQGNSA. With 4 bases removed from V and 10 bases from J, the gap between germline ends came to 20 bases. CDR3: CASSSMRQTGASPLHF. The CDR3 nucleotides are TGTGCCAGCAGCTCAATGAGACAGACTGGGGCCTCACCCCTCCACTTT.

The J gene is TRBJ1-4, the V gene TRBV5-5, with 8 nucleotides matching TRBD1. Germline CDR1 and CDR2: SGHKS and YYEKEE (reference sequence). V gave up 3 bases and J gave up 7 bases; unmatched junction bases: 14. This CDR3 is 17 amino acids long. The CDR3 reads CASSYITFRDRTEKLFF. The CDR3 coding sequence is TGTGCCAGCAGCTATATAACATTCCGGGACAGGACTGAAAAACTGTTTTTT.

The chain has TRBV5-4 and TRBJ2-5; the D is unclear. Germline V lookup: CDR1 SGHNT, CDR2 YYREEE (reference sequence). V was clipped by 4 bases and J by 4 bases, with 11 bases between them. CDR3 length: 13 residues. The DNA of the CDR3 is TGTGCCAGCAGCAGCCCTCCGGGAGAGACCCAGTACTTC. It codes for CASSSPPGETQYF. Together with reference TRBV5-4 and TRBJ2-5, the CDR3 gives the full variable domain: ETGVTQSPTHLIKTRGQQVTLRCSSQSGHNTVSWYQQALGQGPQFIFQYYREEENGRGNFPPRFSGLQFPNYSSELNVNALELDDSALYLCASSSPPGETQYFGPGTRLLVL.

J is TRBJ1-2 and V is TRBV5-4; 11 nucleotides line up with TRBD1. V dropped 4 bases and J dropped 10; count of bases not matched to a gene: 12. The germline V gene has CDR1 SGHNT and CDR2 YYREEE (reference sequence). CDR3 length: 15 amino acids. As DNA, the CDR3 is TGTGCCAGCAGCCTGGACAGGGGGCGAGGCAAAGTCTACACCTTC. Its translation: CASSLDRGRGKVYTF.

This clone was counted between two and nine times. The chain employs TRBV7-2 and TRBJ2-5; possibly TRBD1 or TRBD2 for D (6 bases each). The germline V and J ends were trimmed by 7 bases and 9 bases, with 24 bases remaining between them. CDR3 length: 15 residues. The germline gives CDR1 SGHTA, CDR2 FQGNSA. CDR3 in amino acids: CASTERGASRVAQYF. In DNA, the CDR3 is TGTGCCAGCACCGAGAGGGGGGCCTCAAGAGTGGCCCAGTACTTC.

The V gene is TRBV5-6, the J gene TRBJ1-2; a weak D match, TRBD1 (5 bases). There are 12 residues in the CDR3. CDR1 and CDR2 (germline): SGHDT, YYEEEE. Trimming pared 1 base from V and 4 bases from J, leaving 5 bases between. The CDR3 region is CASSLTGYGYTF. The DNA of the CDR3 is TGTGCCAGCAGCTTGACAGGCTATGGCTACACCTTC. Variable domain in full (rest from reference TRBV5-6 and TRBJ1-2): DAGVTQSPTHLIKTRGQQVTLRCSPKSGHDTVSWYQQALGQGPQFIFQYYEEEERQRGNFPDRFSGHQFPNYSSELNVNALLLGDSALYLCASSLTGYGYTFGSGTRLTVV.

The chain has TRBV29-1 and TRBJ1-3; D remains unclear. V lost 4 bases to trimming and J lost 1 base, with 5 bases between them. Germline V gene data show CDR1 as SQVTM and CDR2 as ANQGSEA. The CDR3 spans 12 residues. The CDR3 DNA reads as TGCAGCGTTGTGGGTTCTGGAAACACCATATATTTT. It yields the protein CSVVGSGNTIYF.

The chain joins TRBV27 to TRBJ2-7; D not certain. This CDR3 comprises 13 residues. Per germline, CDR1 MNHEY and CDR2 SMNVEV (reference sequence). V was cut by 5 bases and J by 1 base, with 9 bases left in between. The CDR3 DNA reads as TGTGCCAGCAGTCCCTTGGAGTCCTACGAGCAGTACTTC. This sequence encodes CASSPLESYEQYF.

The chain uses TRBV6-5 and TRBJ1-1; TRBD1 might be the D (5 bases). Germline lookup yields CDR1 MNHEY and CDR2 SVGAGI. The germline V and J ends were trimmed by 4 bases and 1 base, with 13 bases remaining between them. The CDR3 spans 15 residues. CDR3 DNA sequence: TGTGCCAGCAGTTTTGGGGCCAGTCGGAACACTGAAGCTTTCTTT. Protein product: CASSFGASRNTEAFF.

The genes are TRBV7-9 and TRBJ2-3; TRBD1 agrees at 7 bases. Trimming took 2 bases from V and 6 from J; bases not matched to a gene: 5. Germline CDR1 SEHNR, CDR2 FQNEAQ (reference sequence). The CDR3 extends over 14 amino acids. CDR3 loop: CASSLRGPVDTQYF. CDR3 nucleotide sequence: TGTGCCAGCAGCTTAAGGGGGCCGGTGGATACGCAGTATTTT. The whole variable domain, filled in from reference TRBV7-9 and TRBJ2-3, reads DTGVSQNPRHKITKRGQNVTFRCDPISEHNRLYWYRQTLGQGPEFLTYFQNEAQLEKSRLLSDRFSAERPKGSFSTLEIQRTEQGDSAMYLCASSLRGPVDTQYFGPGTRLTVL.